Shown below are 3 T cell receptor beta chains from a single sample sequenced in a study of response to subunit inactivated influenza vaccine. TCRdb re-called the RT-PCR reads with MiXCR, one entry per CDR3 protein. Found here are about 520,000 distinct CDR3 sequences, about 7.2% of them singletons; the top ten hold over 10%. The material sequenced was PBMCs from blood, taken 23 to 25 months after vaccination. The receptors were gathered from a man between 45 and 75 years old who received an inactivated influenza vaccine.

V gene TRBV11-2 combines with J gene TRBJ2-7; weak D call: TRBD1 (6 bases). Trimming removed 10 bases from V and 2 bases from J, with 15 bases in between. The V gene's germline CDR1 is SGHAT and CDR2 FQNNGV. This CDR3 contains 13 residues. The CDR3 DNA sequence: TGTGCCACCACGGACAGCGCAACCTACGAGCAGTACTTC. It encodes CATTDSATYEQYF.

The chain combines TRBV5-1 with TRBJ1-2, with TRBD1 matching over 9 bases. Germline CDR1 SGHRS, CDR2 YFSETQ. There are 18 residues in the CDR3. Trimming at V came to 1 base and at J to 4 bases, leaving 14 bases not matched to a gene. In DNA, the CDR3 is TGCGCCAGCAGCTTGTTTGGGACAGGGCTTCAAGAATTCTATGGCTACACCTTC. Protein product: CASSLFGTGLQEFYGYTF.

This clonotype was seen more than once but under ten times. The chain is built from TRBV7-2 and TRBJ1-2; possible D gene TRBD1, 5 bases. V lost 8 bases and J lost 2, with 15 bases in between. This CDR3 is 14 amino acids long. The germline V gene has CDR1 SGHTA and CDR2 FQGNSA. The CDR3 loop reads CASVPGGFNYGYTF. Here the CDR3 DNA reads TGTGCCAGCGTCCCGGGGGGTTTCAACTATGGCTACACCTTC.